This T cell receptor (beta chain) emerged from a study of blood T cell repertoires in COVID-19. The CDR3 has 14 amino acids. Germline V gives CDR1 SEHNR, CDR2 FQNEAQ (reference sequence). V lost 5 bases, J lost 2 bases, and 12 bases lay in between. Sequencing used immunoSEQ multiplex PCR; TCRdb keeps in-frame clones, though not all of them. The sample shows just under 40,000 clones, about nine tenths of them seen only once. This sequence originates from a man aged 45-65 years with active or convalescent COVID-19. The V and J genes are TRBV7-9 and TRBJ1-2, with D maybe TRBD1 (6 bases). Sequenced sample: peripheral blood. Written as DNA, the CDR3 is TGTGCCAGCAGCCCAAACCAGGGGAACTATGGCTACACCTTC. Translation gives CASSPNQGNYGYTF.